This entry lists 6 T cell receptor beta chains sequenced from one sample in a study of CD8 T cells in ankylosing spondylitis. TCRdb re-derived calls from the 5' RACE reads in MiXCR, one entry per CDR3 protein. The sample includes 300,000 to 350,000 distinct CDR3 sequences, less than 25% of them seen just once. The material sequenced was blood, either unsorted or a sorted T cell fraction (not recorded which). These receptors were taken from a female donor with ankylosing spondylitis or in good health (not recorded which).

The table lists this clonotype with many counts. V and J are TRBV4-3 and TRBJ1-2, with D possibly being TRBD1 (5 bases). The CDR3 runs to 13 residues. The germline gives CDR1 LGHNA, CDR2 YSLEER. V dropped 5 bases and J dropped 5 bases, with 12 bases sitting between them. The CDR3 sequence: CASSTDRYYGYTF. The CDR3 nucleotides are TGCGCCAGCAGCACAGACAGATATTATGGCTACACCTTC.

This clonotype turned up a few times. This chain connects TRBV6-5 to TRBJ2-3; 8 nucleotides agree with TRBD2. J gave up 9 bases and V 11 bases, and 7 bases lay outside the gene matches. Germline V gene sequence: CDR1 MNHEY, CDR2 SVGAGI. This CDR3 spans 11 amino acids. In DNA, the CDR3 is TGTGCCGCCTCACGGGAGGGGACGCAGTATTTT. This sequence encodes CAASREGTQYF.

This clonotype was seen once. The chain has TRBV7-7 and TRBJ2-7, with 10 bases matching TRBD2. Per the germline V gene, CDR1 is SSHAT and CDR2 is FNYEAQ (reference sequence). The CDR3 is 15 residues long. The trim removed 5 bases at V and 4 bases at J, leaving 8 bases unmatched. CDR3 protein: CASSILAGEEYEQYF. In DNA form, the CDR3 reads TGTGCCAGCAGCATTCTAGCGGGAGAGGAGTACGAGCAGTACTTC.

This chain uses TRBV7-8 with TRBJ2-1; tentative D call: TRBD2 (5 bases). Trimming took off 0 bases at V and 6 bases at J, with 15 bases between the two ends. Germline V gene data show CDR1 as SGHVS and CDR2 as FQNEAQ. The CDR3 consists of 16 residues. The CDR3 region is CASSLALGPGGNEQFF. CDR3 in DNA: TGTGCCAGCAGCTTAGCGCTTGGGCCCGGAGGCAATGAGCAGTTCTTC.

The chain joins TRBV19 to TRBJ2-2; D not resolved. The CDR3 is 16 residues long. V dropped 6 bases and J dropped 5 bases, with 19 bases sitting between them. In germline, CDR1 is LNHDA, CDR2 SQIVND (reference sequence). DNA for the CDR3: TGTGCCAGTAGCCGAAATCTGGTTCAATTAACCGGGGAGCTGTTTTTT. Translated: CASSRNLVQLTGELFF.

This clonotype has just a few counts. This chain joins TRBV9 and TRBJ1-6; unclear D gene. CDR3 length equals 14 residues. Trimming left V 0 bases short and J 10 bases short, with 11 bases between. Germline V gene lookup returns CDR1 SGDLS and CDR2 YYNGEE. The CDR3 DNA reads TGTGCCAGCAGCGTAGACGCGGCGAAATCACCCCTCCACTTT. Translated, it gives CASSVDAAKSPLHF.